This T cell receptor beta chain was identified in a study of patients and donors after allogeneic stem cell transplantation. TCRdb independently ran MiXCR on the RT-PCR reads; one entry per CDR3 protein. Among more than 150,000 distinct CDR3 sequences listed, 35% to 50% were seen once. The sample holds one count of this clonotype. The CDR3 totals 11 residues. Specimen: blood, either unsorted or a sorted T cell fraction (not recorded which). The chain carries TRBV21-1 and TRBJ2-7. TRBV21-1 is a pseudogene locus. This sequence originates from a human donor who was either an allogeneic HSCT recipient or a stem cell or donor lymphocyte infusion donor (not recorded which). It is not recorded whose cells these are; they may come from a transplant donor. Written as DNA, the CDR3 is TGTGCCAGCACGATGACGGATGAGCAGTACTTC. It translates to CASTMTDEQYF.